Below are 27 T cell receptor beta chains sequenced from a single sample in a study of vaccination effects on CD4 cells after COVID-19. No antigen is known for these receptors. Clones were sequenced by immunoSEQ multiplex PCR, and TCRdb holds only the in-frame ones, with some missing. In the table there are around 22,000 clones, around 77% of which are singletons. Antigen-specific CD4+ T cells were expanded (with viral peptide pools) by the ViraFEST assay ahead of sequencing. After less than 11 days in culture, the CD4+ T cells were isolated. Subjects were given two BNT162b2 or mRNA-1273 vaccine doses. This specimen was CD4+ T cells from PBMCs cultured with HCoV-229E spike peptides, taken after COVID-19 vaccination. The receptor set was obtained from a human donor who received a COVID-19 vaccine.

This clone was detected only a few times. V is TRBV2 and J is TRBJ2-7; no definite D call. CDR3 length equals 14 residues. Germline-derived CDR1 and CDR2 are SNHLY and FYNNEI. V was pared by 8 bases and J by 2 bases, with 16 bases between. The CDR3 DNA reads as TGTGCCAGCCAGTGGTCAGGTCAAACCTACGAGCAGTACTTC. It specifies CASQWSGQTYEQYF.

This sequence joins TRBV25-1 and TRBJ1-1; 9 bases fit TRBD1. The length of the CDR3 is 12 residues. The germline V gene encodes CDR1 MGHDK and CDR2 SYGVNS. Trimming removed 6 bases from V and 7 bases from J; junction bases left unmatched: 3. The CDR3 DNA follows: TGTGCCAGCAGACAGGGGGCTCTTGAAGCTTTCTTT. The encoded protein is CASRQGALEAFF.

This sequence joins TRBV5-8 and TRBJ2-2, with D maybe TRBD1 (5 bases). Per germline, CDR1 SGHTS and CDR2 YDEGEE. The CDR3 runs to 15 residues. V lost 6 bases and J 1 base, leaving 13 bases between the germline ends. The CDR3 region has the DNA TGTGCCAGCACCACGGACATGGGGAACACCGGGGAGCTGTTTTTT. It specifies CASTTDMGNTGELFF.

This CDR3 reads CASSEIRGDEQYF. The CDR3 bases are TGTGCCAGCAGTGAAATTAGGGGAGACGAGCAGTACTTC. The genes are TRBV25-1 and TRBJ2-7; D tentatively fits TRBD1 or TRBD2 (5 bases each). V dropped 2 bases and J dropped 5 bases, with 10 bases sitting between them. CDR3 length: 13 amino acids. The germline gives CDR1 MGHDK, CDR2 SYGVNS.

V is TRBV6-4 and J is TRBJ2-1; 9 positions match TRBD2. Germline-derived CDR1 and CDR2 are MRHNA and SNTAGT. The CDR3 is 15 amino acids. The V and J ends lost 4 bases and 0 bases, in that order; junction bases with no gene match: 1. The CDR3 sequence: CASSGAGGSYNEQFF. CDR3 nucleotides: TGTGCCAGCAGTGGAGCGGGGGGCTCCTACAATGAGCAGTTCTTC.

The chain carries TRBV6-5 and TRBJ1-1; no firm D call. V dropped 8 bases and J dropped 1 base, with 14 bases sitting between them. This CDR3 is 14 amino acids long. CDR1 MNHEY and CDR2 SVGAGI come from the germline V gene. The CDR3 DNA follows: TGTGCCAGCCCTGAGGTATGGAAGAACACTGAAGCTTTCTTT. It yields the protein CASPEVWKNTEAFF.

The V call is TRBV27, the J call TRBJ2-2; D may be TRBD2 (6 bases). Trimming cost V 6 bases and J 1 base, with 12 bases left between them. CDR3 length: 15 residues. The germline CDR1 and CDR2 sequences are MNHEY and SMNVEV (reference sequence). The CDR3 here is CASRRAGQNTGELFF. In DNA form, the CDR3 reads TGTGCCAGCAGGAGGGCGGGGCAGAACACCGGGGAGCTGTTTTTT.

The V call is TRBV18, the J call TRBJ2-4, with 11 bases that match TRBD1. The CDR3 length is 17 residues. V lost 4 bases, J lost 4 bases, and 9 bases stayed unmatched. Germline V lookup: CDR1 KGHSH, CDR2 LQKENI. CDR3 in DNA: TGTGCCAGCTCACATAATACTGGACAGGGGGCGAAAAACATTCAGTACTTC. Translation: CASSHNTGQGAKNIQYF.

A few counts support this clone. The J gene is TRBJ1-2, the V gene TRBV12-3 or TRBV12-4; D remains unclear. The length of the CDR3 is 13 residues. Trimming pared 7 bases from V and 8 bases from J, leaving 17 bases between. CDR3 sequence: CASIGIKSGGYTF. The CDR3 nucleotides read TGTGCCAGCATTGGGATCAAGTCTGGCGGCTACACCTTC.

Only a few counts were recorded for this clone. This chain connects TRBV30 to TRBJ1-1; a possible D gene is TRBD1 (5 bases). This CDR3 comprises 12 residues. Germline CDR1 is GTSNPN and CDR2 is SVGIG (reference sequence). Trimming removed 2 bases at V and 2 bases at J, with 6 bases between. This CDR3 reads CAWSRTNTEAFF. The CDR3, as DNA: TGTGCCTGGAGTAGGACAAACACTGAAGCTTTCTTT.

This clone was detected only a few times. This chain uses TRBV5-1 with TRBJ1-2; weak D call: TRBD1 (6 bases). The CDR3 runs 13 residues. Trimming cost V 4 bases and J 2 bases, with 9 bases left between them. Germline-derived CDR1 and CDR2 are SGHRS and YFSETQ. The DNA for the CDR3 is TGCGCCAGCAGCCCCGACAGGAACTATGGCTACACCTTC. Translation gives CASSPDRNYGYTF.

Note on this clone: One junction end does not reproduce the germline sequence, and a read error may be involved. The chain couples TRBV2 to TRBJ2-7, with D unresolved. Germline CDR1 SNHLY, CDR2 FYNNEI. The length of the CDR3 is 14 residues. This CDR3 is CASTTSRISTVLDF. The CDR3 bases are TGTGCCAGCACCACTTCGAGGATCTCGACGGTTCTCGACTTC.

V gene TRBV5-1 combines with J gene TRBJ2-1; D ambiguous. Germline values: CDR1 SGHRS, CDR2 YFSETQ. The CDR3 loop spans 15 amino acids. Between the trimmed V and J ends, which lost 7 bases and 7 bases, there was a span of 21 bases. CDR3: CASRHGRALVNEQFF. Written as DNA, the CDR3 is TGCGCCAGCCGCCATGGCCGAGCGTTGGTGAATGAGCAGTTCTTC.

The V gene is TRBV5-1, the J gene TRBJ2-3; 9 bases are shared with TRBD1. The germline V gene encodes CDR1 SGHRS and CDR2 YFSETQ. CDR3 length: 14 amino acids. J was trimmed by 7 bases and V by 4 bases; bases with no gene match: 7. CDR3 bases: TGCGCCAGCAGCACCCGGGACAGGGTGTATACGCAGTATTTT. Translation: CASSTRDRVYTQYF.

This clone was recorded once. The J gene is TRBJ2-1, the V gene TRBV4-1; 11 bases line up with TRBD2. Germline V lookup: CDR1 MGHRA, CDR2 YSYEKL. The CDR3 contains 16 residues. Trimming removed 0 bases from V and 6 bases from J; junction bases left unmatched: 4. The CDR3 DNA reads as TGCGCCAGCAGCCAAGACCCTAGCGGGAGGTCCAATGAGCAGTTCTTC. Translating gives CASSQDPSGRSNEQFF.

The chain uses TRBV18 and TRBJ2-5, with D perhaps TRBD2 (6 bases). This CDR3 is 18 amino acids long. From germline, CDR1 is KGHSH and CDR2 LQKENI. V lost 4 bases, J lost 4 bases, and 25 bases lay in between. CDR3 bases: TGTGCCAGCTCACTATTCGGATCGAGGGAGGAGGATAGAGAGACCCAGTACTTC. Translated, it gives CASSLFGSREEDRETQYF.

The CDR3 spells CASPGQGGTEAFF. The DNA of the CDR3 is TGTGCCTCCCCGGGACAGGGGGGGACTGAAGCTTTCTTT. The rearrangement uses TRBV30 and TRBJ1-1; 11 bases are shared with TRBD1. Looked up from germline, CDR1 is GTSNPN and CDR2 is SVGIG (reference sequence). This CDR3 spans 13 amino acids. V was clipped by 7 bases and J by 5 bases; unmatched bases: 6.

This chain uses TRBV6-1 with TRBJ1-1; TRBD1 agrees at 10 bases. CDR1 MNHNS and CDR2 SASEGT come from the germline V gene. V shed 2 bases and J 0 bases; nucleotides not matched to a gene: 3. This CDR3 spans 16 amino acids. The CDR3 DNA reads TGTGCCAGCAGTGAAAGGGACAGGGGCGTGAACACTGAAGCTTTCTTT. Residues: CASSERDRGVNTEAFF.

This clone was counted between two and nine times. The CDR3 region is CASSREGTQYF. The CDR3 region has the DNA TGTGCCAGCAGCCGTGAGGGGACCCAGTACTTC. This chain uses TRBV5-8 with TRBJ2-5; possible D gene TRBD2, 5 bases. Trimming stripped 4 bases from V and 7 bases from J, with 8 bases between. CDR1 is SGHTS, CDR2 YDEGEE, per germline. This CDR3 has 11 amino acids.

The chain uses TRBV4-1 and TRBJ2-7; 9 positions agree with TRBD1. Germline V gene lookup returns CDR1 MGHRA and CDR2 YSYEKL. V lost 3 bases, J lost 4 bases, and 4 bases stayed unmatched. This CDR3 is 14 amino acids long. The CDR3 sequence is CASSQETGGYEQYF. CDR3 DNA sequence: TGCGCCAGCAGCCAGGAGACAGGGGGTTACGAGCAGTACTTC.

V and J are TRBV10-3 and TRBJ2-3; 8 bases are a match to TRBD2. The CDR3 is made up of 16 amino acids. In germline, CDR1 is ENHRY, CDR2 SYGVKD. With 8 bases clipped from V and 0 bases from J, the junction kept 10 bases outside the gene matches. The CDR3: CAISSDGGASTDTQYF. For the CDR3, the DNA is TGTGCCATCTCCTCCGACGGGGGGGCTAGCACAGATACGCAGTATTTT.

The J gene is TRBJ1-1, the V gene TRBV25-1; D unclear. The V gene's germline CDR1 is MGHDK and CDR2 SYGVNS. V was trimmed by 7 bases and J by 4 bases, leaving 7 bases between them. CDR3 length equals 11 residues. The CDR3 here is CASTESTEAFF. CDR3 in DNA: TGTGCCAGCACTGAGAGCACTGAAGCTTTCTTT.

This clone was counted only a few times. The chain links TRBV7-9 to TRBJ1-2; D gene uncertain. The ends were cut back, 0 bases at V and 4 bases at J, with 9 bases in the middle. From germline, CDR1 is SEHNR and CDR2 FQNEAQ (reference sequence). The CDR3 spans 14 residues. CDR3 in amino acids: CASSLAGGVYGYTF. In DNA form, the CDR3 reads TGTGCCAGCAGCTTAGCGGGTGGGGTCTATGGCTACACCTTC.

The chain has TRBV3-1 (or the pseudogene TRBV3-2) and TRBJ2-1; 7 bases line up with TRBD2. Germline CDR1 is LGHDT and CDR2 is YNNKEL (reference sequence). The length of the CDR3 is 14 residues. With 3 bases clipped from V and 5 bases from J, the junction kept 4 bases outside the gene matches. CDR3 sequence: CASSQGTTNNEQFF. In DNA form, the CDR3 reads TGTGCCAGCAGCCAGGGGACTACTAACAATGAGCAGTTCTTC.

The chain links TRBV7-8 to TRBJ2-7; D uncertain. The CDR3 spans 18 residues. Germline CDR1 and CDR2: SGHVS and FQNEAQ. Trimming left V 5 bases short and J 0 bases short, with 23 bases between. The CDR3 spells CASSLRIGMPVGSYEQYF. CDR3 DNA: TGTGCCAGCAGCCTACGGATAGGGATGCCAGTGGGCTCCTACGAGCAGTACTTC. Full variable domain (rest looked up from reference TRBV7-8 and TRBJ2-7): GAGVSQSPRYKVAKRGQDVALRCDPISGHVSLFWYQQALGQGPEFLTYFQNEAQLDKSGLPSDRFFAERPEGSVSTLKIQRTQQEDSAVYLCASSLRIGMPVGSYEQYFGPGTRLTVT.

The rearrangement links TRBV6-6 to TRBJ1-1; D is undetermined. V was cut by 6 bases and J by 2 bases, with 13 bases left in between. Germline CDR1 reads MNHNY; CDR2 reads SVGAGI (reference sequence). This CDR3 is 14 amino acids long. The DNA for the CDR3 is TGTGCCAGCAGCCAATCGCGGGGAAACACTGAAGCTTTCTTT. Its translation: CASSQSRGNTEAFF.

The chain combines TRBV6-5 with TRBJ2-1, with D tentatively TRBD2 (5 bases). Looked up from germline, CDR1 is MNHEY and CDR2 is SVGAGI. The CDR3 spans 12 residues. V shed 8 bases and J shed 6 bases, with 11 bases lying between them. This CDR3 is CASHPGSNEQFF. DNA for the CDR3: TGTGCCAGCCATCCGGGGTCCAATGAGCAGTTCTTC.